Below, one T cell receptor beta chain is given with its context. Its antigen is as yet unknown. The sample is drawn from a study of cytomegalovirus exposure and HLA in healthy donors. This PCR relied on a set of 60 Vbeta primers and 13 Jbeta primers. Here immunoSEQ multiplex PCR was the method, and the copy in TCRdb shows in-frame clones only, minus some. The sample has over 65,000 clones, roughly 80% seen once. Study results and caveats: Fewer N-insertions (relative to the roughly 730-donor mean) were reportedly seen in an Asian-associated ancestry cluster in a later analysis. The classifier was said to identify cytomegalovirus status with high specificity and sensitivity.

Sequenced input: PBMCs. This clonotype was sampled from a man aged 40-50 years in good health and CMV-seronegative.

The CDR3 DNA sequence: TGTGCCAGCAGCGTAGAGCGGGGAGTGAACACTGAAGCTTTCTTT. Translating gives CASSVERGVNTEAFF. J is TRBJ1-1 and V is TRBV9; no clear D gene. Germline CDR1 is SGDLS and CDR2 is YYNGEE. V gave up 0 bases and J gave up 0 bases, with 9 bases separating them. The CDR3 is made up of 15 amino acids. Variable domain in full (rest from reference TRBV9 and TRBJ1-1): DSGVTQTPKHLITATGQRVTLRCSPRSGDLSVYWYQQSLDQGLQFLIQYYNGEERAKGNILERFSAQQFPDLHSELNLSSLELGDSALYFCASSVERGVNTEAFFGQGTRLTVV.